This T cell receptor (beta chain) was obtained from a study of Ad26.COV2.S vaccination and SARS-CoV-2 variants. Study-wide findings and caveats: Placebo and vaccine recipients had non-spike TCR breadth that was similar.

Sequencing used immunoSEQ multiplex PCR; TCRdb keeps in-frame clones, though not all of them. The sample shows more than 300,000 clones, 86% of them seen only once. Treatment meaning: over 15 received Ad26.COV2.S at low or high dose, single or two shots; several received placebo; per-sample allocation not given. Specimens were obtained on day 63 following the first vaccine or placebo injection. Vaccination employed an Ad26 vector expressing the Wuhan-strain SARS-CoV-2 spike. V lost 0 bases and J lost 5, with 12 bases in between. The length of the CDR3 is 15 residues. Germline V gene lookup returns CDR1 SGHNT and CDR2 YYREEE (reference sequence). On this clone: Its antigen is not identified.

This material consisted of peripheral blood, taken in a trial of Ad26.COV2.S vaccine versus placebo. V and J are TRBV5-4 and TRBJ2-1; D call uncertain. This TCR came from a person aged 18-65 years who received the Ad26.COV2.S COVID-19 vaccine or a placebo. CDR3 in DNA: TGTGCCAGCAGCTTGGAAATCGCAGCCGACAATGAGCAGTTCTTC. Translating gives CASSLEIAADNEQFF.